The next 23 T cell receptor beta chains were all read from a single sample in a study of shared clonotypes between healthy human individuals. The table came from immunoSEQ multiplex PCR; TCRdb's copy has only in-frame clones and leaves some out. The data hold 2 million to 2.5 million clones, with 85% to 95% observed a single time. The sample taken for sequencing was naive CD4+ T cells from PBMCs. Subset: CD45RA+ positively selected. The receptors were sampled from a man between 18 and 29 years old in good health. Some clones in this sample may be carry-over from other donors' samples.

CDR3 DNA: TGTGCCAGCAGCTTCAGAGACGAGCAGTACTTC. Translating it yields CASSFRDEQYF. The chain is built from TRBV13 and TRBJ2-7; unclear D gene. The CDR3 extends over 11 amino acids. The V end lost 3 bases, the J end lost 5 bases, and 5 bases lay between the germline ends. Germline values: CDR1 PRHDT, CDR2 FYEKMQ (reference sequence).

V and J are TRBV28 and TRBJ2-2; TRBD2 matches 8 bases. The length of the CDR3 is 14 residues. Germline CDR1 reads MDHEN; CDR2 reads SYDVKM. With V trimmed by 6 bases and J by 4 bases, 4 bases remained unmatched. The CDR3 region is CASSPGGSTGELFF. The CDR3, as DNA: TGTGCCAGCAGCCCGGGGGGGAGCACCGGGGAGCTGTTTTTT.

This chain joins TRBV11-2 and TRBJ2-7; 8 nucleotides match TRBD1. The CDR3 consists of 13 residues. V trimming: 5 bases; J trimming: 6 bases; junction bases outside the gene matches: 6. The germline CDR1 and CDR2 sequences are SGHAT and FQNNGV. Written as DNA, the CDR3 is TGTGCCAGCAGCCCAGGGGGGACAGGCGAGCAGTACTTC. It encodes CASSPGGTGEQYF. Supplemented by reference TRBV11-2 and TRBJ2-7, the full variable domain reads EAGVAQSPRYKIIEKRQSVAFWCNPISGHATLYWYQQILGQGPKLLIQFQNNGVVDDSQLPKDRFSAERLKGVDSTLKIQPAKLEDSAVYLCASSPGGTGEQYFGPGTRLTVT.

The chain has TRBV5-1 and TRBJ2-3; TRBD2 aligns across 8 bases. This CDR3 spans 17 amino acids. Germline trimming cut 0 bases from V and 5 bases from J; bases unmatched to any gene: 11. Looked up from germline, CDR1 is SGHRS and CDR2 is YFSETQ. CDR3: CASSLVPSGPGGDTQYF. For the CDR3, the DNA is TGCGCCAGCAGCTTGGTTCCTAGCGGGCCCGGGGGAGATACGCAGTATTTT.

The V gene is TRBV18, the J gene TRBJ1-2; TRBD1 matches 7 bases. The trim removed 6 bases at V and 3 bases at J, leaving 16 bases unmatched. Germline loops: CDR1 KGHSH, CDR2 LQKENI. This CDR3 spans 17 amino acids. The CDR3 nucleotides are TGTGCCAGCTCTTTGGCCCAAGTCGGGGACAGCGACTATGGCTACACCTTC. Translated: CASSLAQVGDSDYGYTF.

The V and J genes are TRBV28 and TRBJ1-3, with D hard to call. This CDR3 is 13 amino acids long. The germline gives CDR1 MDHEN, CDR2 SYDVKM. V was clipped by 4 bases and J by 9 bases, with 13 bases between them. The CDR3 loop is CASSWVGRPTIYF. The CDR3, as DNA: TGTGCCAGCAGTTGGGTAGGAAGGCCCACCATATATTTT.

This chain uses TRBV5-1 with TRBJ1-1; 10 nucleotides align to TRBD1. The trim removed 3 bases at V and 2 bases at J, leaving 10 bases unmatched. CDR1 and CDR2 from the germline V gene are SGHRS and YFSETQ. CDR3 length equals 17 residues. The CDR3 sequence: CASSSARTGGPNTEAFF. Here the CDR3 DNA reads TGCGCCAGCAGCTCGGCGCGGACAGGGGGACCTAACACTGAAGCTTTCTTT.

The rearrangement uses TRBV6-1 and TRBJ1-6; D unresolved. Per germline, CDR1 MNHNS and CDR2 SASEGT. The CDR3 has 13 amino acids. V was pared by 6 bases and J by 7 bases, with 10 bases between. CDR3 sequence reads: CASSKTRNSPLHF. The CDR3 region has the DNA TGTGCCAGCAGCAAAACCCGGAATTCACCCCTCCACTTT.

This clone showed up just once. V and J are TRBV7-9 and TRBJ2-2, with D possibly TRBD1 on 6 matching bases. V gave up 1 base and J gave up 15 bases, with 15 bases separating them. This CDR3 comprises 13 residues. Germline CDR1 SEHNR, CDR2 FQNEAQ (reference sequence). This CDR3 reads CASSLEAQGKLFF. CDR3 nucleotide sequence: TGTGCCAGCAGCTTAGAAGCACAGGGAAAGTTGTTTTTT.

The chain couples TRBV4-1 to TRBJ2-7; 8 nucleotides match TRBD2. The CDR3 contains 15 residues. V lost 2 bases and J lost 4; bases outside the gene matches: 7. Per the germline V gene, CDR1 is MGHRA and CDR2 is YSYEKL. The CDR3 DNA reads TGCGCCAGCAGCCAACCCAGCGGGAGCAGGTACGAGCAGTACTTC. Translating it yields CASSQPSGSRYEQYF.

This clone has more than one count but fewer than ten. V is TRBV10-1 and J is TRBJ1-1; TRBD1 might be the D (6 bases). V lost 3 bases and J lost 8, with 13 bases in between. Germline V gene lookup returns CDR1 WNHNN and CDR2 SYGVQD (reference sequence). The CDR3 spans 13 residues. The CDR3 nucleotides read TGCGCCAGCAGTGATGGACAGTTTGACGAAGCTTTCTTT. This sequence encodes CASSDGQFDEAFF.

J is TRBJ1-5 and V is TRBV7-2; D unresolved. This CDR3 spans 13 amino acids. Trimming removed 5 bases from V and 7 bases from J, with 12 bases in between. Germline V gene data show CDR1 as SGHTA and CDR2 as FQGNSA. In nucleotides, the CDR3 is TGTGCCAGCAGCCCAGAATTGCAACAGCCCCAGCATTTT. The encoded protein is CASSPELQQPQHF.

The chain uses TRBV9 and TRBJ1-1; possible D gene TRBD1, 5 bases. Trimming left V 0 bases short and J 4 bases short, with 16 bases between. CDR1 is SGDLS, CDR2 YYNGEE, per germline. The CDR3 consists of 16 residues. CDR3 in DNA: TGTGCCAGCAGCGTAGGAGGAGGCAGGGAAGGCACTGAAGCTTTCTTT. This encodes CASSVGGGREGTEAFF.

This chain links TRBV28 with TRBJ2-1; 9 nucleotides match TRBD1. Per the germline V gene, CDR1 is MDHEN and CDR2 is SYDVKM. The CDR3 contains 15 residues. J gave up 10 bases and V 6 bases, and 13 bases lay outside the gene matches. The CDR3 region has the DNA TGTGCCAGCAGCAAGACAGGGGGTGTTACTCTAGAGCAGTTCTTC. It translates to CASSKTGGVTLEQFF. The whole variable domain, remainder taken from reference TRBV28 and TRBJ2-1, is DVKVTQSSRYLVKRTGEKVFLECVQDMDHENMFWYRQDPGLGLRLIYFSYDVKMKEKGDIPEGYSVSREKKERFSLILESASTNQTSMYLCASSKTGGVTLEQFFGPGTRLTVL.

This clone occurred once. The rearrangement joins TRBV5-4 to TRBJ2-7; a possible D gene is TRBD2 (5 bases). Trimming removed 2 bases from V and 2 bases from J, with 11 bases in between. Germline V CDR1 and CDR2: SGHNT, YYREEE (reference sequence). The CDR3 has 14 residues. The CDR3 is CASSFGGIAYEQYF. CDR3 nucleotide sequence: TGTGCCAGCAGCTTCGGAGGAATTGCCTACGAGCAGTACTTC.

This chain joins TRBV5-1 and TRBJ1-1; 7 bases line up with TRBD1. This CDR3 is 16 amino acids long. J lost 0 bases, V lost 0 bases, and 5 bases had no gene match. Germline CDR1 SGHRS, CDR2 YFSETQ. The CDR3 sequence: CASSLETGNLNTEAFF. For the CDR3, the DNA is TGCGCCAGCAGCTTGGAGACAGGGAACCTGAACACTGAAGCTTTCTTT.

In regard to this clone: Other DNA sequences within the sample encode an identical CDR3. The V and J genes are TRBV6-5 and TRBJ1-2; unclear D gene. The V end was cut by 0 bases, the J end by 2 bases, with 10 bases between. The V gene's germline CDR1 is MNHEY and CDR2 SVGAGI. CDR3 length: 15 residues. CDR3: CASSYSPRGNYGYTF. CDR3 bases: TGTGCCAGCAGTTACTCCCCAAGAGGCAACTATGGCTACACCTTC.

Concerning this clone itself: Distinct nucleotide sequences in the sample also encode this CDR3. V is TRBV5-1 and J is TRBJ2-1; 8 nucleotides line up with TRBD2. The CDR3 is made up of 15 amino acids. CDR1 is SGHRS and CDR2 is YFSETQ in the germline V gene. Germline trimming cut 4 bases from V and 4 bases from J; bases unmatched to any gene: 7. The CDR3 bases are TGCGCCAGCAGCCCCCCCGCGGGAGGATACAATGAGCAGTTCTTC. Translation: CASSPPAGGYNEQFF.

Only one count was recorded for this clone. The chain couples TRBV7-2 to TRBJ2-4, with 7 bases fitting TRBD1. CDR1 is SGHTA, CDR2 FQGNSA, per germline. V was clipped by 5 bases and J by 0 bases; unmatched bases: 7. The CDR3 contains 16 residues. The CDR3 region has the DNA TGTGCCAGCAGCCTACAGGGGATCTTAGCCAAAAACATTCAGTACTTC. Residues: CASSLQGILAKNIQYF. Looking up the rest from reference TRBV7-2 and TRBJ2-4 gives the full variable domain: GAGVSQSPSNKVTEKGKDVELRCDPISGHTALYWYRQSLGQGLEFLIYFQGNSAPDKSGLPSDRFSAERTGGSVSTLTIQRTQQEDSAVYLCASSLQGILAKNIQYFGAGTRLSVL.

This clone was counted a single time. V usage is TRBV18 and J usage is TRBJ2-3, with 8 bases aligning to TRBD2. The CDR3 consists of 16 residues. The J segment lost 3 bases and the V segment lost 3 bases, leaving 8 bases of the junction unmatched. Germline-derived CDR1 and CDR2 are KGHSH and LQKENI. The CDR3 coding sequence is TGTGCCAGCTCACCGCCAGGCGGGAGGTTGACAGATACGCAGTATTTT. Translating gives CASSPPGGRLTDTQYF.

The J gene is TRBJ2-5, the V gene TRBV19, with a possible D match to TRBD1 (6 bases). Germline lookup yields CDR1 LNHDA and CDR2 SQIVND (reference sequence). The CDR3 runs to 14 residues. V was pared by 5 bases and J by 5 bases, with 15 bases between. CDR3 in DNA: TGTGCCAGTAGTTTACAGGGTAATCCGGAGACCCAGTACTTC. Translated, it gives CASSLQGNPETQYF.

V is TRBV19 and J is TRBJ1-1; D perhaps matches TRBD1 (6 bases). This CDR3 spans 15 amino acids. Looked up from germline, CDR1 is LNHDA and CDR2 is SQIVND (reference sequence). V was pared by 5 bases and J by 4 bases, with 17 bases between. The CDR3 coding sequence is TGTGCCAGTAGTGGAAACAGGGCCCGGGGCACTGAAGCTTTCTTT. Amino acids: CASSGNRARGTEAFF.

J is TRBJ2-7 and V is TRBV10-3; TRBD2 matches 12 bases. Germline V gives CDR1 ENHRY, CDR2 SYGVKD. CDR3 length: 16 amino acids. V lost 3 bases and J lost 2; bases outside the gene matches: 5. The CDR3 here is CAISDPASGRAYEQYF. CDR3 sequence (DNA): TGTGCCATCAGTGACCCGGCTAGCGGGAGGGCCTACGAGCAGTACTTC.